The TCR beta chain under discussion was sequenced for a study of shared clonotypes between healthy human individuals. Background on the study: Researchers assigned three CD4 naive, three CD4 memory, two CD8 naive and one CD8 memory plate to each donor.

Germline CDR1 reads LNHDA; CDR2 reads SQIVND (reference sequence). V was trimmed by 3 bases and J by 9 bases, leaving 15 bases between them. The CDR3 has 14 amino acids. Study-level points and caveats: Rarefaction demonstrated incomplete sorted-subset sequencing despite large depth. What limited the represented genetic and exposure-history diversity was the small number of donors.

Of note for this clone: Its cognate antigen is unknown.

This table comes from immunoSEQ multiplex PCR, and its TCRdb copy is limited to in-frame clones, with some not included. The data contain 600,000 to 800,000 clones, approximately 77% of them singletons. This chain joins TRBV19 and TRBJ1-5, with unresolved D. The sample comprised memory CD4+ T cells sorted from blood. Subset noted: CD45RA-negative fraction. This receptor was taken from a woman younger than 45 in good health. The CDR3 DNA reads as TGTGCCAGTAGTATCTCCCTGGCGATCGGGCCCCAGCATTTT. It is translated as CASSISLAIGPQHF.